This T cell receptor (beta chain) is from a study of cytomegalovirus exposure and HLA in healthy donors (dated by TCRdb to the late 2010s). About the study as a whole: In an earlier analysis of several hundred of the donors, approximately 260 Gb of sequence data and 90 million to 120 million unique TCR beta sequences from about 179 million T cells were reported. Roughly 300 gigabases of sequencing data and 91 million or so unique TCR sequences made up an early release that covered approximately 650 HLA-typed donors. Of the 350 to 450 genotyped donors, over 70% fell in the genetic ancestry cluster associated with self-reported Caucasian donors. The study was designed to test whether signatures of past pathogen exposure could be identified by cataloging public T cell receptors. The study profiled the T cell repertoires of about 640 subjects by immunosequencing and related them to cytomegalovirus serostatus. In addition to the first cohort of 666 subjects, a separate validation cohort of over 90 different subjects was used. To predict cytomegalovirus infection status, the study brought together high-throughput TCR immunosequencing, statistical association of individual TCRs with disease status, and machine learning. In a later analysis, previously published TCR beta repertoires from about 640 donors were re-analyzed and high-resolution HLA genotyping was added so that TCR occurrence patterns could be studied. The later analysis used no new phenotypic data to find candidate immune exposures, relying instead on TCR beta sequences and their occurrence across donors. An earlier analysis of around 640 of the donors used high-throughput TCR beta sequencing to judge whether each TCR beta V gene segment behaved as functional or pseudogenic. Donor age, sex, ethnicity and CMV serostatus were compiled together with the repertoire data. A later genetic analysis used genome-wide SNP genotypes for about three fifths of the 666 donors, treating that subset as a discovery cohort. All discovery cohort repertoires had been generated using a single sequencing platform. HLA typing covered class I and class II loci at four-digit resolution. The number of donors typed differed by locus, with 629-630 for A, B, C, DRB1 and DQB1, about 500 for DQA1, over 600 for DPA1, and roughly 450 for DPB1. Because of strong linkage in the cohort, roughly five DR-DQ haplotypes were treated as single units for association and clustering. Across under 500 genotyped donors of the cohort, an average of about 250,000 unique TCR beta nucleotide sequences per donor were sequenced, and roughly 17% of those sequences were non-productive. General findings and caveats noted by the study authors: The presence/absence analyses assumed that sequencing depth was roughly uniform across donors, and that assumption may not be true. An earlier analysis of 587 of the donors showed that most TCR beta V segments appeared in productive rearrangements either about 90% or about 30% of the time, which broadly matched IMGT annotations. In a later analysis, TCR association rates were found to vary across HLA loci, with the most associated TCRs seen for DRB1 alleles and the fewest for HLA-C alleles. Compared with the roughly 600-donor mean, donors in an Asian-associated ancestry cluster had fewer N-insertions in productive TCRs, according to a later genetic analysis. Approximately 18 rarely observed V segments, including chromosome 9 orphons, were excluded from the earlier analysis of some 590 of the donors because counts were too low. A later genetic analysis associated a missense DCLRE1C variant with V-gene and J-gene trimming of TCR beta chains, and an independent cohort replicated the association. The cohort was sequenced for TCR beta chains only, and without alpha or paired-chain data the features that could be detected were limited. In both the original and validation cohorts, the classifier was reported to diagnose cytomegalovirus status with high specificity and sensitivity. At a false discovery rate of 0.05, a later analysis linked under 20,000 TCR beta sequences to specific HLA alleles. Compared with equally common non-associated chains, HLA-associated TCR beta chains in a later analysis were more clonally expanded and had lower generation probabilities. In the study, 150 to 200 TCR beta chains were listed as associated with cytomegalovirus. In a later analysis, several top co-occurrence clusters were reported to appear linked to parvovirus B19, influenza, CMV and Epstein-Barr virus. Linkage disequilibrium might explain the correlated functional status among segregating V segments, but an unknown experimental factor could not be excluded. A further reported finding was that TCR beta sequences accurately predicted the HLA-A and HLA-B alleles for most subjects in the first cohort. Because HLA typing was unavailable for some donors at each locus, only the typed subset was used in association tests. Most CMV-associated TCR beta chains appeared to be HLA-restricted in a later analysis, and the HLA associations seemed to be driven largely by CMV exposure. The 87-base-pair reads could not distinguish some IMGT-functional V segments, including TRBV6-2 and TRBV6-3, so those segments were excluded. When HLA alleles, especially DR and DQ, strongly co-occurred, TCR associations were difficult to assign to individual alleles. The authors suggested that the approach could potentially be generalized to other disease states and immunological phenotypes. A cluster of highly shared sequence variants was judged likely to represent a technical artifact of the sequencing pipeline. In vitro tests confirmed that a few of the cytomegalovirus-associated TCR beta chains recognize cytomegalovirus antigens. Across donors, most TCR sequences were observed very rarely, whereas some public TCRs were present in many individuals. Immune exposure information for the cohort was limited to CMV serostatus.

The germline V gene yields SGHDN for CDR1 and FVKESK for CDR2. Relative to germline, V is missing 3 bases and J is missing 5 bases, with 3 bases of the junction outside any gene match. From the cysteine through the phenylalanine, the CDR3 covers 13 amino acids. Left in the record is the CDR3 DNA by itself, 39 bases read in frame from the first base. This clone was counted a few times. Its target antigen remains unknown. Base qualities are missing; no much larger clone stands one base away. The library was obtained by the immunoSEQ multiplex PCR assay. A mixture of 60 forward primers for TCR Vbeta segments and 13 reverse primers for TCR Jbeta segments was used in the multiplex PCR. The CDR3 region of rearranged TCR beta genes was amplified from genomic DNA with a multiplex PCR assay. The amplified TCR beta libraries were sequenced on the Illumina HiSeq System as 87-base-pair reads. As for how the authors treated the data: A later analysis tallied roughly 80 million unique TCR beta chains across the 666 repertoires, and some 10 million of those chains were shared by two or more donors. A nearest-neighbor algorithm error-corrected the raw reads and collapsed the reads into unique sequences, merging closely related sequences to remove PCR and sequencing errors. CDR3 sequences were aligned to IMGT reference sequences to assign V, D and J gene segments. Each retained sequence needed at least a six-nucleotide match to both a V gene segment and a J gene segment. Rearrangements were classified as productive when the CDR3 lacked stop codons and remained in frame with V and J, and all other rearrangements were classified as non-productive. Following IMGT convention, CDR3 was defined as the stretch from the second conserved V-encoded cysteine to the conserved J-encoded phenylalanine. The earlier analysis of approximately 500 of the donors excluded sequences that lacked an unambiguous match to a single V gene segment. An earlier analysis of a few hundred of the donors called V segments functional above 56.7% productive rearrangements and segregating when the between-donor standard deviation exceeded 5%. A statistical classification framework was developed to diagnose cytomegalovirus status using the catalog of TCR beta chain sequences. V and J gene assignment, in a later analysis, came from comparing TCR nucleotide sequences with IMGT/GENE-DB human TR gene sequences. The TCRdist pipeline was used in a later analysis to assign CDR3 sequences and most-parsimonious VDJ recombination scenarios. In a later analysis, every TCR beta chain was defined by the combination of its CDR3 amino acid sequence and its V-gene family, and reads without a unique V-gene family were dropped. A later analysis removed 500 to 600 highly shared, low-generation-probability nucleotide sequences to deal with suspected cross-contamination and a sequencing artifact. For each public chain, a later analysis derived a clonal expansion index from normalized ranks of inferred template counts within each repertoire. In a later analysis, generation probabilities were computed with a VDJ recombination model fitted to out-of-frame rearrangements, and the resulting probabilities were checked against IGoR. Hypergeometric tests were used in a later analysis to score TCR-TCR, TCR-HLA and TCR-CMV co-occurrence, with a repertoire-size bias correction applied to the TCR pairs. In a later analysis, false discovery rates were estimated by permuting HLA or CMV assignments 20 times. In a later analysis, co-occurring TCRs were grouped using DBSCAN, with TCRdist sequence similarity added in when clustering inside HLA-allele-positive subsets. Repertoires with fewer than 30,000 or more than 120,000 public chains were left out of co-occurrence clustering, as were about five repertoires with anomalous nucleotide sharing. TCRdb re-hosts the immuneACCESS table, in-frame sequences only. Its copies lack some clones; in the studies checked, an unresolved V gene accounts for under half of them, and the cause for the rest is not known. The D gene and trimming were derived from the DNA, and the V and J assignments and clone size from that table. This sample lists about 93,000 clones; around 78% were detected once. The leading ten clones occupy approximately 0.56% of the sample.

The cohort consisted of some 730 healthy bone marrow donors. At the time of sampling, every cohort member was nominally healthy, though immune exposures that went unrecorded were likely present. The donor was CMV seronegative and was included in the group of several hundred seronegative cohort members. A peripheral blood sample was provided by each donor, and peripheral blood mononuclear cells were used for TCR beta sequencing. Genomic DNA was extracted from the blood cell samples with the Qiagen DNeasy Blood Extraction Kit. The chain employs TRBV14 and TRBJ1-2; 7 bases in between match TRBD1. Specimen: PBMCs. This sequence was found in a man younger than 40 in good health and CMV-seronegative. The nucleotides read TGTGCCAGCAGCCACGGGACAGCGTATGGCTACACCTTC. Its amino acids are CASSHGTAYGYTF.